The T cell receptor (beta chain) under discussion was sequenced for a study of CXCR3-negative and CXCR3-positive naive CD8 T cells (dated by TCRdb to between 2017 and 2020). At the level of the whole study: Around 140 million TRB reads were obtained in total, roughly 1.5 +/- 0.3 million reads per library. Diversity and physicochemical repertoire analyses covered around 10 donors pooled from two independent experiments. Naive subsets from several donors and memory cells from 3 donors were included in the TRBV-TRBJ cluster analysis.

Points the paper makes about the study in general: Because CXCR3 expression was partially decreased after cryopreservation, freshly isolated PBMCs were used for most assays. TRBV-TRBJ usage was similar between naive CXCR3-negative and CXCR3-positive cells from the same donor, while memory cells showed distinct patterns. Surface CD5, linked to self-reactivity in mice, was comparable between naive subsets; TCR interaction strength was therefore also inferred from TRB CDR3 physicochemical properties. Compared with CXCR3-negative naive cells, CXCR3-positive naive cells had TRB CDR3s with higher hydrophobicity (lower Kidera factor 4), lower energy, and higher strength and volume indices. Repertoire diversity was comparably high in both naive subsets but much lower in memory CD8+ T cells.

Measured from the cysteine to the phenylalanine, the CDR3 is 16 residues long. DNA for this receptor is not on file. According to the germline V gene, CDR1 reads SGHDN and CDR2 reads FVKESK. Sequenced using a NextSeq 550. The Human TCR Profiling Kit (MiLaboratory) was used to prepare UMI-labeled 5' RACE TRB cDNA libraries. The full amount of extracted RNA was used for cDNA synthesis, and the full amount of resulting cDNA was used for PCR amplification. The libraries were made side by side, with each library going through the same number of PCR cycles. The study's own analysis went as follows. With a requirement of at least two reads per UMI, MIGEC and MiXCR extracted about 53,000 +/- 9,400 unique UMI-labeled TRB cDNA molecules per library. On average, approximately 40,000 +/- 10,000 functional in-frame TRB CDR3 nucleotide clonotypes lacking stop codons were found per library. After downsampling to 5000 UMI-labeled TRB molecules per sample, diversity metrics, including normalized Shannon-Wiener and Chao1, were computed in VDJtools. Clonotype-size-weighted physicochemical properties of the central five CDR3 residues (interaction energy, strength, volume and Kidera factor 4) were computed in VDJtools. TCRdb reprocessed the reads, so every CDR3 protein sequence counts as one entry and DNA is not shown. TCRdb, not the original authors, processed these V and J calls. The sample table includes 120,000 or so distinct CDR3 sequences. In total, the top ten clones hold under 0.75% of the sample.

For every CD8+ T cell subset, over 250,000 cells were flow-sorted straight into RLT lysis buffer, and each subset was sorted in triplicate. To exclude memory contaminants, naive CD8+ T cells were stringently defined as CD45RO-CCR7+CD27+CD95-. Using standard density gradient centrifugation, peripheral blood mononuclear cells were isolated from buffy coats. Naive CXCR3-negative and CXCR3-positive CD8+ T cells were flow-sorted using a FACSAria III. Total RNA was extracted from sorted cells using an RNeasy Mini Kit. In regard to this clonotype: Its antigen is currently not known.

The sample consisted of naive CXCR3+ CD8+ T cells from blood. In the paper's terms, the cell subset or site label means: CD45RO-CCR7+CD27+CD95- naive CD8+ T cells expressing CXCR3 (TNR3+). This sequence was found in a human donor in good health. Some clones in this sample may be carry-over from other donors' samples. In this chain, TRBV14 is recombined with TRBJ2-1; without DNA, the TCRdb call of TRBD2 cannot be checked. The encoded CDR3 is CASSYGLAGLFNEQFF. When the CDR3 is completed using the reference TRBV14 and TRBJ2-1 genes on either side, the full variable domain is EAGVTQFPSHSVIEKGQTVTLRCDPISGHDNLYWYRRVMGKEIKFLLHFVKESKQDESGMPNNRFLAERTGGTYSTLKVQPAELEDSGVYFCASSYGLAGLFNEQFFGPGTRLTVL.